The clone carrying this T cell receptor (beta chain) was seen repeatedly, ten times or more. The germline V and J ends were trimmed by 3 bases and 4 bases, with 18 bases remaining between them. This CDR3 spans 15 amino acids. Germline V gene lookup returns CDR1 GTSNPN and CDR2 SVGIG (reference sequence). From RNA, the CDR3 regions of TCR beta chains were amplified and sequenced. The library came from an HTBI-primed first-round RT-PCR and a second-round multiplex PCR. Via MiXCR, TCRdb re-called the multiplex PCR reads, giving one row per CDR3 protein. The sample lists 600,000 to 650,000 distinct CDR3 sequences; over 20% were seen once. The data were taken from a study of Graves' ophthalmopathy and Graves' hyperthyroidism. Study summary: Peripheral blood was gathered at first diagnosis, ahead of any treatment whatsoever.

Being free of ophthalmopathy for 18 months of follow-up defined stable hyperthyroidism. Among the hyperthyroidism patients, all were newly diagnosed, aged 18 to 65, with under 2 months' duration. The clonotype originates from a woman between 18 and 30 years old with stable Graves' hyperthyroidism. Some clones in this sample may be carry-over from other donors' samples. The chain couples TRBV30 to TRBJ1-2; no clear D. The sample was peripheral blood. CDR3 nucleotides: TGTGCCTGGAGCGCCGTGATGGAGAACCTCTATGGCTACACCTTC. Its protein product is CAWSAVMENLYGYTF.